This T cell receptor (beta chain) was documented in a study of T cell responses to AZD1222 COVID-19 vaccine. Assay: immunoSEQ multiplex PCR; the TCRdb copy retains only in-frame clones and omits some. The sample has about 120,000 clones, around 93% seen once. The length of the CDR3 is 14 residues. Germline V gene data show CDR1 as LGHDT and CDR2 as YNNKEL (reference sequence). V gave up 5 bases and J gave up 0 bases, with 10 bases separating them. Second doses at about 4 or about 12 weeks were pooled. This TCR was recovered from an adult who received the AZD1222 COVID-19 vaccine. The material sequenced was peripheral blood, taken 28 days after the second AZD1222 dose. This chain connects TRBV3-1 (or the pseudogene TRBV3-2) to TRBJ1-1, with D unresolved. In nucleotides, the CDR3 is TGTGCCAGCAGCACCCGAACGGTGAACACTGAAGCTTTCTTT. Protein sequence: CASSTRTVNTEAFF.